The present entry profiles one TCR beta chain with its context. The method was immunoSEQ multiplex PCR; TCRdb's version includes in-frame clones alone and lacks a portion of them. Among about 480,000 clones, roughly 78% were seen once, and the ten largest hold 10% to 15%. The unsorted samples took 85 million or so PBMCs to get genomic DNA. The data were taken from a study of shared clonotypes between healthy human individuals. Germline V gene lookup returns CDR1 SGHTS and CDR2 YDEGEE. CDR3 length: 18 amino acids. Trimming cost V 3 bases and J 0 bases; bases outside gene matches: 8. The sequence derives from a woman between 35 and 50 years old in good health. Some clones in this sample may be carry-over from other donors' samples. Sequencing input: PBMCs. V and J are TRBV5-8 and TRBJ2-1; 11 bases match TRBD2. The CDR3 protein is CASSSTRLAGLSYNEQFF. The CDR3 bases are TGTGCCAGCAGCTCCACGAGACTAGCGGGACTCTCCTACAATGAGCAGTTCTTC.